This entry features one T cell receptor beta chain sequence. The source of the sample is a study of shared T cell receptors in the human thymus. Produced via immunoSEQ multiplex PCR; TCRdb's table is partial and in-frame only. The sample lists hundreds of thousands of clones, around 85% occurring once. This CDR3 has 16 residues. Trimming cost V 5 bases and J 2 bases; bases outside gene matches: 9. Germline assignment: CDR1 KGHSH and CDR2 LQKENI. The same sample was also studied in work on human thymus T cells. That report notes: The thymus was resected at corrective cardiac surgery. Blood and thymic repertoires both appeared biased in V and J gene usage. As related research reported, thymic repertoires overlapped highly among unrelated individuals.

V usage is TRBV18 and J usage is TRBJ2-7; TRBD1 matches at 10 bases. This TCR came from a girl under three years old with a congenital heart defect. Input material: thymocytes. CDR3 region: CASSFKTGGRTYEQYF. The CDR3 bases are TGTGCCAGCTCATTCAAGACAGGGGGCAGGACCTACGAGCAGTACTTC.